A selection of T cell receptor beta chains follows, all from one sample in a study of blood T cell repertoires in COVID-19. The repertoire was sequenced with immunoSEQ multiplex PCR; TCRdb's copy has only in-frame clones and lacks some. Of 200,000 to 300,000 clones listed, approximately 80% were seen once; the top ten hold 3.5% to 5%. The material sequenced was peripheral blood. Receptors originate from a man between 60 and 75 years old with acute or convalescent COVID-19. Each CDR3 is given with its conserved first and last residue. A D gene is named only where the DNA matches it firmly. For some rows the clone size is stated as once, few or many, or as a class when expanded; others skip it.

D,V,size,J,CDR3,DNA
-,TRBV10-3,few,TRBJ2-3,CAISDRVGDTQYF,TGTGCCATCAGTGACAGGGTCGGAGATACGCAGTATTTT
TRBD1,TRBV10-3,-,TRBJ1-2,CAIREGSTGDYGYTF,TGTGCCATCAGAGAGGGTAGTACAGGGGACTATGGCTACACCTTC
-,TRBV27,few,TRBJ2-2,CASSFNFGGARRRELFF,TGTGCCAGCAGTTTTAATTTCGGGGGAGCCAGACGGCGGGAGCTGTTTTTT
-,TRBV21-1,-,TRBJ2-3,CASSNCRQGAGTDTQYF,TGTGCCAGCAGCAACTGCAGACAGGGGGCTGGCACAGATACGCAGTATTTT
-,TRBV3-1/TRBV3-2,-,TRBJ2-3,CASSQDPGRMGDTQYF,TGTGCCAGCAGCCAAGATCCAGGGAGGATGGGAGATACGCAGTATTTT
TRBD2,TRBV7-8,-,TRBJ2-7,CASSPSGTQLYEQYF,TGTGCCAGCAGCCCCAGCGGGACCCAACTTTACGAGCAGTACTTC
TRBD2,TRBV28,-,TRBJ2-2,CASSSAGGRAGELFF,TGTGCCAGCAGTTCGGCGGGAGGGCGTGCAGGGGAGCTGTTTTTT
-,TRBV5-1,-,TRBJ2-2,CASLEGSNTGELFF,TGCGCCAGCTTGGAGGGCTCGAACACCGGGGAGCTGTTTTTT
TRBD1,TRBV28,-,TRBJ2-1,CASSPMTGPEQFF,TGTGCCAGCAGCCCGATGACAGGGCCTGAGCAGTTCTTC
TRBD1,TRBV5-1,-,TRBJ1-1,CASSFILTGGRGTEAFF,TGCGCCAGCAGCTTTATACTGACAGGGGGCAGGGGCACTGAAGCTTTCTTT
-,TRBV7-3,-,TRBJ2-1,CASSLQGGPYNEQFF,TGTGCCAGCAGCTTACAGGGGGGACCCTACAATGAGCAGTTCTTC
-,TRBV6-5,-,TRBJ1-2,CASLTRQLTSYGYTF,TGTGCCAGCCTGACCCGACAGCTAACCTCCTATGGCTACACCTTC
TRBD1,TRBV18,few,TRBJ1-4,CASSPLQGAANEKLFF,TGTGCCAGCTCACCCCTACAGGGGGCGGCTAATGAAAAACTGTTTTTT
-,TRBV7-9,once,TRBJ2-5,CASSLVLVRETQYF,TGTGCCAGCAGCTTAGTTTTAGTCCGGGAGACCCAGTACTTC
-,TRBV30,-,TRBJ2-3,CAWSVPTALADTQYF,TGTGCCTGGAGTGTACCGACAGCCCTTGCAGATACGCAGTATTTT
-,TRBV20-1,-,TRBJ2-7,CSARDQGEQYF,TGCAGTGCTAGAGATCAGGGAGAGCAGTACTTC
TRBD1,TRBV27,-,TRBJ1-1,CASSFRDRNTEAFF,TGTGCCAGCAGTTTTAGGGACAGGAACACTGAAGCTTTCTTT
-,TRBV27,few,TRBJ1-2,CASSSRTDFNYGYTF,TGTGCCAGCAGTTCACGGACAGACTTTAACTATGGCTACACCTTC
-,TRBV27,-,TRBJ1-1,CASSAQGVGEAFF,TGTGCCAGCAGTGCACAGGGAGTCGGTGAAGCTTTCTTT
-,TRBV30,-,TRBJ1-2,CACIRQEYGYTF,TGTGCCTGCATTCGACAGGAATATGGCTACACCTTC